The rows below give T cell receptor beta chains drawn from one sample of a study of shared clonotypes between healthy human individuals. Sequenced by immunoSEQ multiplex PCR; TCRdb stores in-frame clones only, minus some. Of 750,000 to 1,000,000 clones in the sample, about 91% are singletons; the top ten hold less than 25%. Sequenced material: naive CD8+ T cells sorted from blood. Receptors originate from a man aged 25 to 40 in good health. Each CDR3 is given with its conserved first and last residue. D genes are given only for firm matches. For some rows the clone size is stated as once, few or many, or as a class when expanded; others skip it.

cdr3_nt: TGTGCCAGCAGCTTACGCACTGGGGCCAACGTCCTGACTTTC; cdr3_aa: CASSLRTGANVLTF; j_call: TRBJ2-6; d_call: .; v_call: TRBV7-9; clone_size: .
cdr3_nt: TGTGCCAGCAGCTTTGTAGGCTATACCTACGAGCAGTACTTC; cdr3_aa: CASSFVGYTYEQYF; j_call: TRBJ2-7; d_call: .; v_call: TRBV7-2; clone_size: .
cdr3_nt: TGTGCCAGCAGCTTACAGACCCTAACCGCGAACACCGGGGAGCTGTTTTTT; cdr3_aa: CASSLQTLTANTGELFF; j_call: TRBJ2-2; d_call: .; v_call: TRBV11-3; clone_size: .
cdr3_nt: TGTGCCAGCAGCTTGGAGGGTGGATATGAGCAGTTCTTC; cdr3_aa: CASSLEGGYEQFF; j_call: TRBJ2-1; d_call: .; v_call: TRBV5-5; clone_size: .
cdr3_nt: TGTGCCAGCAGCCAAATCTGGGCAGGGCCCACAGATACGCAGTATTTT; cdr3_aa: CASSQIWAGPTDTQYF; j_call: TRBJ2-3; d_call: .; v_call: TRBV11-2; clone_size: .
cdr3_nt: TGTGCCAGCAGTCGCTGGACAGACCCAACTAATGAAAAACTGTTTTTT; cdr3_aa: CASSRWTDPTNEKLFF; j_call: TRBJ1-4; d_call: .; v_call: TRBV6-6; clone_size: .
cdr3_nt: TGTGCCAGCGGCCCCAATGAGCAGTTCTTC; cdr3_aa: CASGPNEQFF; j_call: TRBJ2-1; d_call: .; v_call: TRBV6-5; clone_size: .
cdr3_nt: TGTGCCAGCAGTTCAGACTCTGGAAACACCATATATTTT; cdr3_aa: CASSSDSGNTIYF; j_call: TRBJ1-3; d_call: .; v_call: TRBV7-9; clone_size: once
cdr3_nt: TGCGCCAGCAGCCAAGAGGGGGGGTCTGGCAGGCTTGGAACTAATGAAAAACTGTTTTTT; cdr3_aa: CASSQEGGSGRLGTNEKLFF; j_call: TRBJ1-4; d_call: .; v_call: TRBV4-1; clone_size: .
cdr3_nt: TGTGCCAGCAGTTTCGGGACAGGCCTTGGTCCCCAGCATTTT; cdr3_aa: CASSFGTGLGPQHF; j_call: TRBJ1-5; d_call: TRBD1; v_call: TRBV27; clone_size: .
cdr3_nt: TGTGCCAGCAGCCCGCGTGGGAGGGACGAGCAGTACTTC; cdr3_aa: CASSPRGRDEQYF; j_call: TRBJ2-7; d_call: TRBD2; v_call: TRBV7-9; clone_size: once
cdr3_nt: TGCGCCAGCAGGGGACAGGGTTTCGACGAGCAGTACTTC; cdr3_aa: CASRGQGFDEQYF; j_call: TRBJ2-7; d_call: TRBD1; v_call: TRBV10-2; clone_size: .
cdr3_nt: TGTGCCAGCAGATCTGGTGCGGGATACAATGAGCAGTTCTTC; cdr3_aa: CASRSGAGYNEQFF; j_call: TRBJ2-1; d_call: .; v_call: TRBV6-1; clone_size: .
cdr3_nt: TGTGCCAGCAGCCAAAGGAAGGGACTAGCGGGATACAATGAGCAGTTCTTC; cdr3_aa: CASSQRKGLAGYNEQFF; j_call: TRBJ2-1; d_call: TRBD2; v_call: TRBV4-2; clone_size: .
cdr3_nt: TGTGCCAGTAGTAATAACCGTAAATATAATCAGCCCCAGCATTTT; cdr3_aa: CASSNNRKYNQPQHF; j_call: TRBJ1-5; d_call: .; v_call: TRBV19; clone_size: .
cdr3_nt: TGCGCCAGCAGCTGGATGACAGGGAATTCCTACGAGCAGTACTTC; cdr3_aa: CASSWMTGNSYEQYF; j_call: TRBJ2-7; d_call: TRBD1; v_call: TRBV5-1; clone_size: .
cdr3_nt: TGTGCCAGCAGCCCCACAGGGGACGAGCAGTACTTC; cdr3_aa: CASSPTGDEQYF; j_call: TRBJ2-7; d_call: TRBD1; v_call: TRBV7-9; clone_size: .
cdr3_nt: TGTGCCAGCAGTGAAGGACTAGCGGGAGCAGGGGAGACCCAGTACTTC; cdr3_aa: CASSEGLAGAGETQYF; j_call: TRBJ2-5; d_call: TRBD2; v_call: TRBV2; clone_size: .
cdr3_nt: TGTGCCAGCAGCTTAGTGCTAGCGGGAGGCCGAGATGAGCAGTTCTTC; cdr3_aa: CASSLVLAGGRDEQFF; j_call: TRBJ2-1; d_call: TRBD2; v_call: TRBV7-6; clone_size: .